This T cell receptor (beta chain) was documented in a study of technical replicates of blood from several donors (dated by TCRdb to 2016 to 2017). Looking up the germline V gene yields CDR1 MGHRA and CDR2 YSYEKL. Counted from cysteine to phenylalanine, this CDR3 has 15 amino acids. The CDR3 DNA has 45 bases and is translated from base 1. V is clipped by 0 bases and J by 3 bases, and the sequence between their germline boundaries is 8 bases long. In the case of this clone: No cognate antigen has been identified for it. Qualities for individual bases were not recorded, and no much larger clone is one base off.

To prepare the library, the immunoSEQ multiplex PCR assay was applied. TCRdb took over this immuneACCESS table, retaining in-frame rearrangements with V and J assigned. Such tables are incomplete; in checked studies, under half of the missing clones stem from an unresolved V gene, and the remainder is unexplained. The sample includes about 70,000 clones, with 95% observed a single time. Roughly 0.24% of the sample is held by the ten biggest clonotypes. Material: T cells isolated from PBMCs. The source of this sequence is a human donor in good health. This chain is built from TRBV4-1 and TRBJ2-2; 7 matching bases give a weak D call of TRBD1. The CDR3: CASSQDRGDTGELFF. The DNA sequence is TGCGCCAGCAGCCAAGACAGGGGGGACACCGGGGAGCTGTTTTTT.